This TCR beta chain was found in a study of T-cell reconstitution after alpha-beta-depleted transplantation in children. About this clonotype: Its antigen is currently unknown.

CDR1 is SGHAT and CDR2 is FQNNGV in the germline V gene. V was trimmed by 3 bases and J by 3 bases, leaving 14 bases between them. CDR3 length: 15 residues. Notes on the study in general: Reported findings indicate that, about two months after transplant, alpha-beta T cells came from several hundred expanded clones, which were derived from non-depleted graft cells. Newly produced T cells mostly provided counts and TCRbeta diversity after one year, as hyperexpanded clones declined. Recipient T cells and thymic progenitors that survived were the source of the high TCRbeta diversity seen at day 60 in some patients.

Unique molecular identifiers were built into the TCRbeta library. TCRdb reanalysed the PCR reads using MiXCR and keeps one entry per CDR3 protein. The data hold fewer than 400,000 distinct CDR3 sequences, with 23% observed a single time. The genes are TRBV11-2 and TRBJ2-5; D is unresolved. This TCR was sampled from a male patient under 18 who had a stem cell transplant for acute lymphoblastic leukemia, so the T cells may come from the graft donor. Sequenced here: PBMCs, mostly from graft donor cells, sampled 180 days after TCRalphabeta/CD19-depleted stem cell transplant. The CDR3, as DNA: TGTGCCAGCAGCTTTGGTCCCTTTAGTGAAGAGACCCAGTACTTC. Amino acid sequence: CASSFGPFSEETQYF.